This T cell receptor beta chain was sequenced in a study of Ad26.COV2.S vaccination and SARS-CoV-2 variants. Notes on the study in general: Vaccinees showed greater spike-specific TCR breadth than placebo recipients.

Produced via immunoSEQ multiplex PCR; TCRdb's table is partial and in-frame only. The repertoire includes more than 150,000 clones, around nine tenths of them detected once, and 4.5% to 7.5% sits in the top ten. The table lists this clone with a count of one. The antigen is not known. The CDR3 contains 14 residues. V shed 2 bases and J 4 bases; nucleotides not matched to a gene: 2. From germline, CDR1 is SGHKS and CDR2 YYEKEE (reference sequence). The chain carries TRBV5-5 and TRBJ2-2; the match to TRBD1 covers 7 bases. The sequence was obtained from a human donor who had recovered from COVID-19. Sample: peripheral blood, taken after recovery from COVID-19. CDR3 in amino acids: CASSFGQATGELFF. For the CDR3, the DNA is TGTGCCAGCAGCTTCGGACAGGCCACCGGGGAGCTGTTTTTT.